This TCR beta chain was captured in a study of blood T cell repertoires in COVID-19 (dated by TCRdb to between 2020 and 2021). Notes on the research overall: The collaborator samples originated in the United States, Italy and Spain and spanned the acute and convalescent phases of COVID-19. The material from the prospective study consisted of cDNA or gDNA derived from T cells, B-cell-depleted T cells, or PBMCs. The dataset comprised deeply sampled blood TCRbeta repertoires from subjects exposed to, actively infected with, or recovered from COVID-19. The repertoires were released in a freely available public database intended as a resource for research on the immune response to SARS-CoV-2. The samples were drawn from two sources: the first 160 participants of the ongoing ImmuneRACE study, and 1,254 subjects contributed by 6 global collaborators. Sample metadata almost always included a de-identified subject ID, COVID-19 status, age in years and sex. Where HLA class I and class II types were available, the types were taken from metadata supplied by the sample provider, not from assay-based typing. Findings and caveats that apply to the study as a whole: The quantity of clinical and demographic metadata differed by source and by participant and was supplied without curation.

The collaborating institutions used their own protocols to collect whole blood in K2EDTA tubes. For TCRbeta analysis, collaborators shipped samples in one of three forms: frozen whole blood, isolated PBMCs, or DNA extracted from either of those sample types. The immunoSEQ Assay, a bias-controlled multiplex PCR, was used to amplify TCRbeta CDR3 regions from genomic DNA. In the original analysis: The number of nucleated cells in each sample was estimated from the amplification of reference gene primers within the assay. To quantify the absolute abundance of each unique TCRbeta CDR3 rearrangement, sequence reads were collapsed and filtered. For each sample, productive Simpson clonality was calculated as the square root of Simpson's diversity index over productive rearrangements. TCRdb retrieved this table from immuneACCESS and kept in-frame rearrangements only. Not all clones are present; in checked studies, unresolved V genes account for under half, and no reason is known for the remainder. Clonal size and the V and J genes are those of that table, whereas D and trimming came from the DNA. In this sample the table shows fewer than 150,000 clones, around 89% of which occur a single time. The top ten clones comprise 4.6% of the sample.

About this clone itself: Its cognate antigen has yet to be identified. Within one base of it there is no much larger clone, and no base qualities were kept.

Sequenced sample: peripheral blood. The receptor comes from a woman aged 45-65 years with acute or convalescent COVID-19.

The CDR3 is CSVQTANYGYTF. The DNA sequence reads TGCAGCGTTCAGACAGCTAACTATGGCTACACCTTC. The rearrangement joined TRBV29-1 to TRBJ1-2, and possibly TRBD1, on 5 matching bases. At the junction V is shortened by 5 bases and J by 0 bases, with 7 bases in between. Inclusive of the bounding cysteine and phenylalanine, the CDR3 is 12 residues long. Only the CDR3 DNA stays, 36 bases, in frame from base 1. From a lookup of the germline V gene, CDR1 and CDR2 are SQVTM and ANQGSEA.